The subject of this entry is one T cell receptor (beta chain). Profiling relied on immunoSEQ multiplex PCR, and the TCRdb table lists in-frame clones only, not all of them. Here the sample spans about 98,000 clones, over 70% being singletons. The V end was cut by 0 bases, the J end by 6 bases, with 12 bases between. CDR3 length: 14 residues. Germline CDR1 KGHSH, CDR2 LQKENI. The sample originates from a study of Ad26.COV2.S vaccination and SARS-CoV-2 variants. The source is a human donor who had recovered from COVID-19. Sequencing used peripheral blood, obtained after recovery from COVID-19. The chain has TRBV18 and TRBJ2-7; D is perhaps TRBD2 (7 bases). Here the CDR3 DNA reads TGTGCCAGCTCACCACCCGGCGGGGGCGGCGAGCAGTACTTC. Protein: CASSPPGGGGEQYF.